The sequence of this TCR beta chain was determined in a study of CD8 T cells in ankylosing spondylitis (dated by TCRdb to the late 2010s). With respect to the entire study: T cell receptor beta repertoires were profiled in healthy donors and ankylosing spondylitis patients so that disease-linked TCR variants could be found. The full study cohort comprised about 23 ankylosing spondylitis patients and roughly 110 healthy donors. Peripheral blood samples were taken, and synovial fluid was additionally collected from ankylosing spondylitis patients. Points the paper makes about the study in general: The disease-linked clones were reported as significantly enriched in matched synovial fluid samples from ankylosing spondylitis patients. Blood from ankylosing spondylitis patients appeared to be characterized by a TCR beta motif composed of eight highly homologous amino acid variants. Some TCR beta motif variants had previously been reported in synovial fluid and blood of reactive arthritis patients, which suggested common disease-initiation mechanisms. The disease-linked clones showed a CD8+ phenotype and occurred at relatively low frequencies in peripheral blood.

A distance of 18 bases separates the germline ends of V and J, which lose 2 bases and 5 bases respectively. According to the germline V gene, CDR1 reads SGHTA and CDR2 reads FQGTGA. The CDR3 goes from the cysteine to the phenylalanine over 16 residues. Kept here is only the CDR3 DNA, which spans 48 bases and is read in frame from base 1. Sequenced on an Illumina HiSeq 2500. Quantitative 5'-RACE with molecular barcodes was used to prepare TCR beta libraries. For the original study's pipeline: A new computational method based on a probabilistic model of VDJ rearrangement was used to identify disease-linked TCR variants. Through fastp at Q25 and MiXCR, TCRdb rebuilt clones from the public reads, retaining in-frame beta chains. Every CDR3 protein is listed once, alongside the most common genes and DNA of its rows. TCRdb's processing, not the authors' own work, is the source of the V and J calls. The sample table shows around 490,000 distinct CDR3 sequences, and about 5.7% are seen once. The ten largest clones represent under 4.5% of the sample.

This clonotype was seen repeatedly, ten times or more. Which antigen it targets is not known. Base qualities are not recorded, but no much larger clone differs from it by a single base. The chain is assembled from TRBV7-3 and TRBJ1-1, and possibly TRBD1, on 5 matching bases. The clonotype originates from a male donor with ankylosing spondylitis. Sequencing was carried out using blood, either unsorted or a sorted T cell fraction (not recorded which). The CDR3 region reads CASSLDRISLTTEAFF. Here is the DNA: TGTGCCAGCAGCTTAGACAGAATCAGTCTCACAACTGAAGCTTTCTTT.